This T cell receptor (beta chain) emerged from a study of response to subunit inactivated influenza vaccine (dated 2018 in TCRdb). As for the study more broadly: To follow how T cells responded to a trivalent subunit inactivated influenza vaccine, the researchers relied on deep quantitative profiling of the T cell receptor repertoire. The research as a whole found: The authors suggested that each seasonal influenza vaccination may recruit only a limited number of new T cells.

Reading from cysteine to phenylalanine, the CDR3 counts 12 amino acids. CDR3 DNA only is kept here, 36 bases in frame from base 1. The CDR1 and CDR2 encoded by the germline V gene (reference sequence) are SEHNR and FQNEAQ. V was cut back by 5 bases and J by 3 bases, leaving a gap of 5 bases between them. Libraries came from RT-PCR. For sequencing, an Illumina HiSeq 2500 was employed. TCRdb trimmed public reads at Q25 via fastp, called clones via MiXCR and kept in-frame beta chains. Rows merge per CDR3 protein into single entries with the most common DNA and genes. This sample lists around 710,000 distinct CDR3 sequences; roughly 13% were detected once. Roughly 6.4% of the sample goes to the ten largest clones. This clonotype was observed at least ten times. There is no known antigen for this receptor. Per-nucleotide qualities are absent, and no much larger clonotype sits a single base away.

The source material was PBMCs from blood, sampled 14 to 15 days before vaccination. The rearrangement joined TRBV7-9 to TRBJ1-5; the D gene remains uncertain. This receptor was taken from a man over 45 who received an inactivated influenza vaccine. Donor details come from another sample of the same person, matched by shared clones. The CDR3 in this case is CASSRNNQPQHF. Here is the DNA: TGTGCCAGCAGCAGAAACAATCAGCCCCAGCATTTT.